The 3 T cell receptor beta chains reported below all come from one sample, sequenced in a study of patients and donors after allogeneic stem cell transplantation. MiXCR was run by TCRdb on the RT-PCR reads, yielding one entry per CDR3 protein. The sample includes some 150,000 distinct CDR3 sequences, about a third of them seen just once. Source material: blood, either unsorted or a sorted T cell fraction (not recorded which). These receptors were obtained from a human donor who was either an allogeneic HSCT recipient or a stem cell or donor lymphocyte infusion donor (not recorded which). It is not recorded whose cells these are; they may come from a transplant donor.

The rearrangement joins TRBV6-6 to TRBJ2-7; possible D gene TRBD2, 6 bases. V was pared by 8 bases and J by 7 bases, with 15 bases between. Germline values: CDR1 MNHNY, CDR2 SVGAGI (reference sequence). This CDR3 contains 12 residues. CDR3 DNA sequence: TGTGCCAGCCGGGAGAACCCGTGGGAGCAGTACGTC. This translates into CASRENPWEQYV.

V gene TRBV5-1 combines with J gene TRBJ2-7, with 9 bases that match TRBD1. V was clipped by 4 bases and J by 5 bases; unmatched bases: 7. The length of the CDR3 is 14 residues. Germline V gene sequence: CDR1 SGHRS, CDR2 YFSETQ. The CDR3 spells CASSPGQGMDEQYF. The CDR3 DNA reads as TGCGCCAGCAGCCCGGGACAGGGAATGGACGAGCAGTACTTC.

This clonotype was seen a handful of times. This chain connects TRBV6-2 or TRBV6-3 to TRBJ1-1; TRBD1 matches 7 bases. V lost 5 bases and J lost 1; bases outside the gene matches: 7. The CDR3 loop spans 15 amino acids. Germline-derived CDR1 and CDR2 are MNHEY and SVGEGT. Here the CDR3 reads CASSAGTEKNTEAFF. CDR3 DNA: TGTGCCAGCAGTGCTGGGACAGAAAAGAACACTGAAGCTTTCTTT.